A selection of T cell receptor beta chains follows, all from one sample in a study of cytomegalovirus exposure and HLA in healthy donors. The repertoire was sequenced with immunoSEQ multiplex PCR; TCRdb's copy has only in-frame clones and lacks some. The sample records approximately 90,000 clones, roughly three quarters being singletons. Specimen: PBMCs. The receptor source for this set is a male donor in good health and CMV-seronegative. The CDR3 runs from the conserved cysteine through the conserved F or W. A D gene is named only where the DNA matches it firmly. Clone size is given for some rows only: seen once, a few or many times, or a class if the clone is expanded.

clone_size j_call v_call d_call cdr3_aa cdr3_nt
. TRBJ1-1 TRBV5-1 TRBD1 CASSATSGGWGTEAFF TGCGCCAGCAGCGCCACGTCAGGGGGCTGGGGAACTGAAGCTTTCTTT
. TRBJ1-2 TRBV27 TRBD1 CASNNRQGTGYTF TGTGCCAGCAACAATAGACAGGGCACTGGCTACACCTTC
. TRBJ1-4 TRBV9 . CASSVGPQGNEKLFF TGTGCCAGCAGCGTAGGTCCACAGGGCAATGAAAAACTGTTTTTT
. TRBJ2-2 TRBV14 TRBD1 CASSQLQGSGELFF TGTGCCAGCAGCCAGTTACAGGGGTCCGGGGAGCTGTTTTTT
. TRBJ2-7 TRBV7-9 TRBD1 CASSFWTGYKNEQYF TGTGCCAGCAGCTTTTGGACAGGGTACAAGAACGAGCAGTACTTC
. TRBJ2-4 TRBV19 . CASSFEVLAKNIQYF TGTGCCAGTAGCTTCGAGGTCTTGGCCAAAAACATTCAGTACTTC
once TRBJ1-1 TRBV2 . CASTTTGLNTEAFF TGTGCCAGCACTACGACAGGCCTGAACACTGAAGCTTTCTTT
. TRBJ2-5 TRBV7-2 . CASSALEEETQYF TGTGCCAGCAGCGCACTCGAGGAAGAGACCCAGTACTTC
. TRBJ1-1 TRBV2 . CASIQGSTEAFF TGTGCCAGCATCCAGGGTAGCACTGAAGCTTTCTTT
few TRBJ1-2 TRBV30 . CAWGPGQTYGYTF TGTGCCTGGGGGCCTGGACAGACCTATGGCTACACCTTC
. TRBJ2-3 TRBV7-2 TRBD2 CASSTSGRLGDTQYF TGTGCCTCATCCACTAGCGGGAGGCTTGGAGATACGCAGTATTTT
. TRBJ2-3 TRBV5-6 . CASSFQSGGGDTQYF TGTGCCAGCAGCTTTCAATCCGGGGGTGGGGATACGCAGTATTTT
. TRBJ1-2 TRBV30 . CAWSGQGRGYTF TGTGCCTGGAGTGGGCAGGGGCGAGGCTACACCTTC
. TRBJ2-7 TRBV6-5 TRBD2 CASSYGEGTDEQYF TGTGCCAGCAGTTACGGGGAGGGCACGGACGAGCAGTACTTC
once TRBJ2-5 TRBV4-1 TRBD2 CASSQDGGGGGAETQYF TGCGCCAGCAGCCAAGATGGAGGGGGCGGGGGGGCCGAGACCCAGTACTTC
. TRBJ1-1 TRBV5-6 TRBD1 CASSLGGDSQMNTEAFF TGTGCCAGCAGCTTGGGAGGGGACAGCCAAATGAACACTGAAGCTTTCTTT
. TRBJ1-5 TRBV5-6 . CASSPRIGNQPQHF TGTGCCAGCAGCCCCAGAATCGGGAATCAGCCCCAGCATTTT
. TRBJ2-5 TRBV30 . CAWSLHQGETQYF TGTGCCTGGAGTCTACATCAGGGAGAGACCCAGTACTTC
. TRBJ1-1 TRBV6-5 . CASSLYAGMNTEAFF TGTGCCAGCAGTCTATACGCAGGTATGAACACTGAAGCTTTCTTT
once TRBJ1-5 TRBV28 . CASSLTGSNSNQPQHF TGTGCCAGCAGTTTAACAGGGAGTAATAGCAATCAGCCCCAGCATTTT
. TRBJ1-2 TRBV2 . CASSENQGGNGYTF TGTGCCAGCAGTGAAAACCAGGGAGGGAACGGCTACACCTTC
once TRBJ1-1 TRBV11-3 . CASSRQGGDTEAFF TGTGCCAGCAGCCGCCAGGGAGGGGACACTGAAGCTTTCTTT
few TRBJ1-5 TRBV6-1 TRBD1 CASSSTHRGDQPQHF TGTGCCAGCAGCTCGACACACAGGGGGGATCAGCCCCAGCATTTT
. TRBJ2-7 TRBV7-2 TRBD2 CASSLGGGSSYEQYF TGTGCCAGCAGCTTAGGCGGGGGTAGCTCCTACGAGCAGTACTTC
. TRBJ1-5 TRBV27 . CASSFGGRTNQPQHF TGTGCCAGCAGTTTCGGAGGGAGGACCAATCAGCCCCAGCATTTT
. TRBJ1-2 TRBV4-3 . CASSHDDRFYYGYTF TGCGCCAGCAGCCACGACGACAGGTTTTACTATGGCTACACCTTC
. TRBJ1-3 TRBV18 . CASSPQGHGNTIYF TGTGCCAGCTCACCCCAGGGTCACGGAAACACCATATATTTT